The 3 T cell receptor beta chains below all came from one sample that was sequenced in a study of blood T cell repertoires in COVID-19. The data were produced by immunoSEQ multiplex PCR, yet TCRdb's version contains in-frame clones alone and is incomplete. The table records about 250,000 clones, about nine tenths of them present only once. The sequencing sample was made of PBMCs or T cells enriched from blood (not recorded which). The receptors come from a man aged 35 to 55 who had recovered from COVID-19.

The chain joins TRBV7-8 to TRBJ1-4, with D perhaps matching TRBD1 (5 bases). CDR1 and CDR2 (germline): SGHVS, FQNEAQ. V gave up 9 bases and J gave up 5 bases, with 13 bases separating them. CDR3 length equals 13 residues. The CDR3 protein is CARQRGGNEKLFF. DNA for the CDR3: TGTGCCAGACAGCGCGGGGGAAATGAAAAACTGTTTTTT.

This chain uses TRBV18 with TRBJ2-7; D not certain. Germline values: CDR1 KGHSH, CDR2 LQKENI. Trimming removed 2 bases at V and 0 bases at J, with 14 bases between. The CDR3 runs to 16 residues. CDR3 sequence reads: CASSPMSPANSYEQYF. In nucleotides, the CDR3 is TGTGCCAGCTCACCAATGTCTCCCGCGAACTCCTACGAGCAGTACTTC.

The chain combines TRBV3-1 (or the pseudogene TRBV3-2) with TRBJ1-5; TRBD1 agrees at 8 bases. Germline V gene sequence: CDR1 LGHDT, CDR2 YNNKEL (reference sequence). The CDR3 is 13 amino acids. V lost 10 bases and J lost 1; bases outside the gene matches: 3. CDR3 DNA: TGTGCCACCGGACAGGGCAGCAATCAGCCCCAGCATTTT. Encoded protein: CATGQGSNQPQHF.